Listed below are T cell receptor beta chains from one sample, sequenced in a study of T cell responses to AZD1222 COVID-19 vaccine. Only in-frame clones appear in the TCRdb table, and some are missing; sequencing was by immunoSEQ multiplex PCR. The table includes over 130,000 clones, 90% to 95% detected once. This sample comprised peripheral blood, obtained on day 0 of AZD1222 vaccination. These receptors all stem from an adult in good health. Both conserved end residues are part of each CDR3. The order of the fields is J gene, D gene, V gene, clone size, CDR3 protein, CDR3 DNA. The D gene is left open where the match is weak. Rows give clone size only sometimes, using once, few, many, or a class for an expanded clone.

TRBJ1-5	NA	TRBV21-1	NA	CASGLRTVINQPQHF	TGTGCCAGCGGCTTAAGGACGGTCATCAATCAGCCCCAGCATTTT
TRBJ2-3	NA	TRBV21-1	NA	CASSGSTDTQYF	TGTGCCAGCAGCGGGAGCACAGATACGCAGTATTTT
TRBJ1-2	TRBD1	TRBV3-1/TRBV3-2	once	CASSPRDRVGSGYTF	TGTGCCAGCAGCCCGCGGGACAGGGTTGGCAGCGGCTACACCTTC
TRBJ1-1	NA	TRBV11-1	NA	CASSLGRGNTEAFF	TGTGCCAGCAGCTTAGGGCGGGGGAACACTGAAGCTTTCTTT
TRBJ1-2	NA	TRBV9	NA	CASSALGGYTF	TGTGCCAGCAGCGCCCTGGGTGGCTACACCTTC
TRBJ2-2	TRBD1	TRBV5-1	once	CASSWGTDTGELFF	TGCGCCAGCAGCTGGGGGACAGACACCGGGGAGCTGTTTTTT
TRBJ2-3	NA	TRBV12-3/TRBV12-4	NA	CASSLSGTDTQYF	TGTGCCAGCAGTTTAAGTGGGACAGATACGCAGTATTTT
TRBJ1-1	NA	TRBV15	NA	CATSRSRFTNTEAFF	TGTGCCACCAGCAGATCCAGATTTACGAACACTGAAGCTTTCTTT
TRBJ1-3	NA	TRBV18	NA	CASSLGQLTSYGNTIYF	TGTGCCAGCTCACTGGGACAACTAACTTCCTATGGAAACACCATATATTTT
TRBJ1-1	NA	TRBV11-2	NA	CASSLGGGYTEAFF	TGTGCCAGCAGCTTAGGGGGCGGGTACACTGAAGCTTTCTTT
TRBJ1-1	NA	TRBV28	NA	CASTIQGYTEAFF	TGTGCCAGCACTATCCAGGGTTACACTGAAGCTTTCTTT
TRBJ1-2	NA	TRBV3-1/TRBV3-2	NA	CASSGYGYTF	TGTGCCAGCAGTGGCTATGGCTACACCTTC
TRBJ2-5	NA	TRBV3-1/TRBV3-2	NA	CASSQETQYF	TGTGCCAGCAGCCAAGAGACCCAGTACTTC
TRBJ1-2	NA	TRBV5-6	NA	CASSSDVYYGYTF	TGTGCCAGCAGTTCAGACGTATACTATGGCTACACCTTC
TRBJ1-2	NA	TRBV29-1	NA	CSVIQMTGGYTF	TGCAGCGTAATACAAATGACAGGTGGCTACACCTTC
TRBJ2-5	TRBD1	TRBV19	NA	CASSLGTGKETQYF	TGTGCCAGTAGTCTGGGGACAGGCAAAGAGACCCAGTACTTC
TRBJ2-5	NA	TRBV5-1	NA	CASSLDSIETQYF	TGCGCCAGCAGCTTGGACAGTATAGAGACCCAGTACTTC
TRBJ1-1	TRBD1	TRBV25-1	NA	CASSDRGRGNTEAFF	TGTGCCAGCAGTGACAGGGGGCGGGGGAACACTGAAGCTTTCTTT
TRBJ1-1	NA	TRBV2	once	CASSEGNTEAFF	TGTGCCAGCAGTGAGGGGAACACTGAAGCTTTCTTT
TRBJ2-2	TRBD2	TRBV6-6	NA	CASSSPLAGSTGELFF	TGTGCCAGCAGTTCCCCGCTAGCGGGTAGTACCGGGGAGCTGTTTTTT
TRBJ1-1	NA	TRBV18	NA	CASSPIHEWTEAFF	TGTGCCAGCTCACCGATACATGAGTGGACTGAAGCTTTCTTT
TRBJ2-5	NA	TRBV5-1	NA	CASSLAAEKETQYF	TGCGCCAGCAGCTTGGCGGCCGAGAAAGAGACCCAGTACTTC
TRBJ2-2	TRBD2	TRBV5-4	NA	CASSQAGGITGELFF	TGTGCCAGCAGCCAAGCGGGGGGCATCACCGGGGAGCTGTTTTTT
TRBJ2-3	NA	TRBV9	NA	CASSVWSADTQYF	TGTGCCAGCAGCGTATGGTCGGCAGATACGCAGTATTTT
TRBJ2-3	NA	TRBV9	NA	CASSVDVDTQYF	TGCGCCAGCAGCGTAGACGTGGATACGCAGTATTTT
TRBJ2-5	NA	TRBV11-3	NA	CASSSTREGETQYF	TGTGCCAGCAGCAGTACCAGGGAAGGCGAGACCCAGTACTTC
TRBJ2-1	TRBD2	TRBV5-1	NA	CASSLAATSGTRVGEQFF	TGCGCCAGCAGCTTGGCCGCGACTAGCGGGACGAGGGTCGGTGAGCAGTTCTTC
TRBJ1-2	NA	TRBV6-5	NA	CVVGAGNYGYTF	TGTGTCGTGGGGGCGGGGAACTATGGCTACACCTTC